This entry concerns a single TCR beta chain. This clonotype was observed a handful of times. Its recognized antigen is unknown. Within one base of it there is no much larger clone, and no base qualities were kept. The sample originates from a study of identical twins (dated by TCRdb to 2016 to 2017). About the full investigation: TCR alpha and beta repertoires from monozygotic twins, unrelated adults of various ages and cord blood were deep-sequenced to test whether fetal clonotypes persist. Replicate twin experiments were performed at different times using different library preparation protocols to rule out contamination. Here is what the overall study found, with its caveats: In beta out-of-frame sequences, excess twin sharing was weaker, because having fewer shared sequences lowered the signal-to-noise ratio. Compared with coincidental sharing between unrelated individuals, out-of-frame TCR alpha sequences shared between twins had an excess of sequences with low generation probability. Fewer insertions were carried by abundant cord blood beta clonotypes, a similar but weaker trend appeared in young adult naive repertoires, and no such trend appeared in memory repertoires. Invariant T cells such as MAIT and iNKT could partly confound zero-insertion analyses, though diverse VJ usage argued against this for most clonotypes. Out-of-frame TCR alpha sharing in monozygotic twins was systematically underestimated by recombination models, whereas sharing between unrelated individuals was in agreement with the recombination models. Because the same donors could not be followed over many years, conclusions were based on cross-sectional statistical analysis.

Every donor in the study was a healthy Caucasian. Three pairs of female monozygotic twins, all aged roughly 18 to 29 years, were included in the twin cohort. Positive isolation kits from Invitrogen were used to isolate CD4+ and CD8+ T cell populations. Library construction relied on 5' RACE. The instrument was an Illumina HiSeq 2000. A universal primer binding site was added through template switching, and the final cDNA carried a unique molecular identifier so that TCR cDNA molecules could be counted accurately. Specific primers in the conserved constant-segment region were used to synthesize first-strand cDNA for the TCR alpha and beta chains. To control for contamination, each cDNA library was double barcoded with a SMART-Mk sample barcode plus Illumina barcodes. Two successive PCR steps introduced TruSeq adapter sequences along with Illumina sample barcodes. The TCR alpha and beta cDNA libraries were sequenced on the Illumina HiSeq platform using custom primers. Turning to the authors' computational methods: MiGEC processed the raw reads to extract unique molecular identifiers, while MiXCR was used to determine the CDR3 positions. For each individual, recombination models were inferred using an EM algorithm with the repgenHMM and IGoR tools. Shared clonotype analysis was performed with the tcR package in R, normalizing sharing by the product of cloneset sizes. To study raw recombination free of thymic and clonal selection effects, out-of-frame nonproductive sequences were analyzed. The public reads were run again by TCRdb, first through fastp at Q25 and then through MiXCR, and only productive beta chains were kept. Rows matching on CDR3 protein sequence are summarized as one entry with the most common DNA and genes. For this entry, the V and J calls and clone size follow TCRdb and not the study's own pipeline. Within this sample are hundreds of thousands of distinct CDR3 sequences, with 20% to 25% of them counted one time only. The ten largest clones take up roughly 3% of the sample.

The germline V gene (reference sequence) gives CDR1 as SEHNR and CDR2 as FQNEAQ. Measured from the cysteine to the phenylalanine, the CDR3 is 16 residues long. Only the CDR3 DNA is retained, 48 bases long and in frame from the first base. The junction shows trimming of 1 base on V and 6 bases on J, and the gene matches do not reach 2 bases of it. These same data were also listed under a study on T cells expressing NK-cell markers. As noted in the second study: Three sorted T-cell subsets (CD3+CD56+NKG2C+, CD3+CD56+NKG2C- and CD3+CD56-NKG2C+) from fewer than 10 donors had their TCR beta-chain repertoires profiled. Among the eight sequenced donors, only one was HCMV-seronegative, while the other seven were HCMV-seropositive. In several experiments an anti-gammadeltaTCR antibody was added to restrict sorting to alphabetaTCR-expressing T cells. In roughly six donors, the dominant CD3+CD56+NKG2C+ clonotypes were among the top 10 CD8+ clonotypes and accounted for 1.0-7.0% of CD8+ T cells. Those dominant clonotypes were again the most abundant among CD3+CD56-NKG2C+ cells in several donors, at roughly 25-65%. Whether the expanded NKG2C-expressing T cell clones were specific for HCMV antigens was left unclear. The study sequenced eight donors, all healthy volunteers chosen at random: three men and five women. HCMV serostatus was determined by detecting HCMV-specific IgG in serum with a commercial ELISA kit. MIGEC handled demultiplexing of the reads and grouping by UMI, while MiTCR was used to assemble and quantify clonotypes. Only TCR cDNA sequences supported by at least two reads were kept to exclude erroneous sequences. Downstream repertoire analysis used the tcR package, and clonotypes were matched across fractions by CDR3 nucleotide sequence plus V segment. VDJmatch was used to annotate antigen specificity against VDJdb, with one amino acid substitution in CDR3 allowed.

The clonotype comes from a woman younger than 30 in good health. The V gene is TRBV7-9 and the J gene is TRBJ2-3; the central 15 bases match TRBD2. What was sequenced was CD4+ T cells sorted from blood. The DNA is as follows: TGTGCCAGCAGCTTAGGTGGGACTAGCGGGAGGGATACGCAGTATTTT. It is translated as CASSLGGTSGRDTQYF.